This entry describes one T cell receptor (beta chain). At one of its ends the junction is not consistent with the germline gene, which may arise from a read error. Generated by immunoSEQ multiplex PCR, the TCRdb table keeps only in-frame clones and is missing some. The sample records 1,400,000 or so clones, 98% being singletons. The entry originates in a study of shared clonotypes between healthy human individuals. Subsets obtained from CD4+ cells comprised CD45RA+ naive and CD45RA-negative memory cells. The sequenced sample consisted of naive CD4+ T cells sorted from blood. Regarding subset: CD45RA+ positively selected. The TCR comes from a man between 25 and 39 years old in good health.

This CDR3 reads CASSLEVKQYF. CDR3 sequence (DNA): TGCGCCAGCAGCTTAGAAGTTAAGCAGTACTTC. This chain uses TRBV7-8 with TRBJ2-7, with D hard to call. In germline, CDR1 is SGHVS, CDR2 FQNEAQ. The CDR3 contains 11 residues. The whole variable domain, filled in from reference TRBV7-8 and TRBJ2-7, reads GAGVSQSPRYKVAKRGQDVALRCDPISGHVSLFWYQQALGQGPEFLTYFQNEAQLDKSGLPSDRFFAERPEGSVSTLKIQRTQQEDSAVYLCASSLEVKQYFGPGTRLTVT.